This T cell receptor beta chain was obtained from a study of response to subunit inactivated influenza vaccine (dated by TCRdb to 2017 to 2018). At the level of the whole study: To follow how T cells responded to a trivalent subunit inactivated influenza vaccine, the researchers relied on deep quantitative profiling of the T cell receptor repertoire. General findings and caveats noted by the study authors: According to the authors, only a limited number of new T cells may be recruited by each seasonal influenza vaccination.

This clonotype was seen a few times. Its antigen is still unknown. The record has no base qualities; no much larger clone is one base away. The protocol used for the library was RT-PCR. Instrument on record: Illumina HiSeq 2500. In-frame beta chains were kept once TCRdb had trimmed the public reads at Q25 with fastp and called clones with MiXCR. Rows matching on CDR3 protein sequence are summarized as one entry with the most common DNA and genes. This sample has more than 550,000 distinct CDR3 sequences in its table, and roughly 10% of those were observed once. The ten largest account for 10% to 13% of the sample. V is pared back by 4 bases and J by 8 bases, with 13 bases lying between the germline termini. The germline V gene provides CDR1 SGHRS and CDR2 YFSETQ. The CDR3 runs 13 amino acids, cysteine and phenylalanine included. The entry retains the CDR3 DNA only, 39 bases that are in frame from base 1.

The chain links TRBV5-1 with TRBJ2-1; the D segment cannot be called with confidence. This sequence originates from a man aged 45-65 years who received an inactivated influenza vaccine. Donor details come from another sample of the same person, matched by shared clones. This specimen was PBMCs from blood, taken on the day of vaccination. Here is the DNA: TGCGCCAGCAGCAACTTAGGAAGGGATGAGCAGTTCTTC. Translated, this is CASSNLGRDEQFF.